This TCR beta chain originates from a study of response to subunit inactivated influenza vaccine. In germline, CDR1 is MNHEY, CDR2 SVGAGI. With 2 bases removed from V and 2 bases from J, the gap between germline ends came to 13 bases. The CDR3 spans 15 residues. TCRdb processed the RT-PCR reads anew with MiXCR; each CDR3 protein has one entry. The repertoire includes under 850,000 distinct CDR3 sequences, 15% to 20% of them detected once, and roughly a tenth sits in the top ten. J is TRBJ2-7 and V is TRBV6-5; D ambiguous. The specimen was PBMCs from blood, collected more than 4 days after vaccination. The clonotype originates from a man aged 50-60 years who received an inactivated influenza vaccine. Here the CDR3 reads CASSYTAESPYEQYF. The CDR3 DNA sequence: TGTGCCAGCAGTTACACTGCGGAATCCCCCTACGAGCAGTACTTC.